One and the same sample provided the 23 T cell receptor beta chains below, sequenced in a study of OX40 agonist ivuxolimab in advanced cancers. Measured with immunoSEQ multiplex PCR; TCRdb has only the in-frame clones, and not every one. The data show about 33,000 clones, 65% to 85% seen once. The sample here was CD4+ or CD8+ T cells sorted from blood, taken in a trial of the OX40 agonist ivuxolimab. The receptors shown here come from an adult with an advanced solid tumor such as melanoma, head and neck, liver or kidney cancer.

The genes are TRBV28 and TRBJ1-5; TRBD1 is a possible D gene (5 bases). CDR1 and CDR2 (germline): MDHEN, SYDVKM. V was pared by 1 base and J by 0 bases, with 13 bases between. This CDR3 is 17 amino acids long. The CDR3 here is CASSLYRLTYSNQPQHF. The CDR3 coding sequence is TGTGCCAGCAGTTTATACAGGCTGACTTATAGCAATCAGCCCCAGCATTTT. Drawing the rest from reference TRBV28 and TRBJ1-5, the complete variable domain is DVKVTQSSRYLVKRTGEKVFLECVQDMDHENMFWYRQDPGLGLRLIYFSYDVKMKEKGDIPEGYSVSREKKERFSLILESASTNQTSMYLCASSLYRLTYSNQPQHFGDGTRLSIL.

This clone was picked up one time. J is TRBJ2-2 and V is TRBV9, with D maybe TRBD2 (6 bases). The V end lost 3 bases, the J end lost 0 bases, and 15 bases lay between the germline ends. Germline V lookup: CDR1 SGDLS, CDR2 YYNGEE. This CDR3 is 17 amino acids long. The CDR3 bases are TGTGCCAGCAGCGCATCCAAGGACTACCCGAACACCGGGGAGCTGTTTTTT. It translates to CASSASKDYPNTGELFF.

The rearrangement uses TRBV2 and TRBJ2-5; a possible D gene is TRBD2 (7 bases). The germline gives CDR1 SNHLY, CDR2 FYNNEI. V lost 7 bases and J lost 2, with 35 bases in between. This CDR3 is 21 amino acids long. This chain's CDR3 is CASKTPWAPGGGNLGQETQYF. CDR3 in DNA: TGTGCCAGCAAAACCCCCTGGGCGCCGGGCGGGGGCAACCTGGGGCAAGAGACCCAGTACTTC.

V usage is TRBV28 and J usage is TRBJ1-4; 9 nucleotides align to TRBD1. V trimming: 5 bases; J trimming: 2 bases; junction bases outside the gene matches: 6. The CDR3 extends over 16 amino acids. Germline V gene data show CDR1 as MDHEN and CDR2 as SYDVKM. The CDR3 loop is CASSETGGYTNEKLFF. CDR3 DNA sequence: TGTGCCAGCAGTGAAACAGGGGGCTATACTAATGAAAAACTGTTTTTT.

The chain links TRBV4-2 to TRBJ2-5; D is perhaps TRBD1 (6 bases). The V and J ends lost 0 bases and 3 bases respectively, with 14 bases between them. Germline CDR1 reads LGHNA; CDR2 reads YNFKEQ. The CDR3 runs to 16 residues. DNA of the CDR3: TGTGCCAGCAGCCAAGAGGGGGCCATGGGAGAAGAGACCCAGTACTTC. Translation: CASSQEGAMGEETQYF.

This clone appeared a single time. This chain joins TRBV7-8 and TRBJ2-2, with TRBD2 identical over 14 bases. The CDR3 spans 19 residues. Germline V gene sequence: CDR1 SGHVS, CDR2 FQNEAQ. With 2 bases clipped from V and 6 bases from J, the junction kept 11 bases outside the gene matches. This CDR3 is CASSLWPGTSGGMAGELFF. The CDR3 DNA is TGTGCCAGCAGCTTATGGCCCGGGACTAGCGGGGGTATGGCCGGGGAGCTGTTTTTT.

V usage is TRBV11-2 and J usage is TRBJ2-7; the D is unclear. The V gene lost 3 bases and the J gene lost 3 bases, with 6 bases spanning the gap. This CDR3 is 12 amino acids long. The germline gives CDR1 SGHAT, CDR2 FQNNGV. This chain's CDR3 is CASSLHDYEQYF. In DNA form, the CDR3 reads TGTGCCAGCAGCTTGCATGACTACGAGCAGTACTTC.

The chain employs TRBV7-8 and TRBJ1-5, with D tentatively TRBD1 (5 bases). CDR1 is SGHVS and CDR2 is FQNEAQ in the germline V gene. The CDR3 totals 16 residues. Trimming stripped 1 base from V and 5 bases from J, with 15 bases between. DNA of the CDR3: TGTGCCAGCAGCTTAGAAGGAGGGGCCTTCTATCAGCCCCAGCATTTT. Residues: CASSLEGGAFYQPQHF. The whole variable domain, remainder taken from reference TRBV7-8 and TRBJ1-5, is GAGVSQSPRYKVAKRGQDVALRCDPISGHVSLFWYQQALGQGPEFLTYFQNEAQLDKSGLPSDRFFAERPEGSVSTLKIQRTQQEDSAVYLCASSLEGGAFYQPQHFGDGTRLSIL.

CDR3 nucleotides: TGTGCCAGCAGTTTACCCGCTGGCTTCTCGCTACGGGAGCAGTACTTC. It codes for CASSLPAGFSLREQYF. The V and J genes are TRBV28 and TRBJ2-7; no clear D gene. The CDR3 loop spans 16 amino acids. Germline V gene data show CDR1 as MDHEN and CDR2 as SYDVKM. The V gene lost 2 bases and the J gene lost 7 bases, with 21 bases spanning the gap.

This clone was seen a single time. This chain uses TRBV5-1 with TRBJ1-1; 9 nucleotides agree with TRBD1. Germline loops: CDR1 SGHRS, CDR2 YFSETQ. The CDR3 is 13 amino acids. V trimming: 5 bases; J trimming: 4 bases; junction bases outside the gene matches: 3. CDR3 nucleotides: TGCGCCAGCAGATGGACAGGGGCCACTGAAGCTTTCTTT. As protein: CASRWTGATEAFF.

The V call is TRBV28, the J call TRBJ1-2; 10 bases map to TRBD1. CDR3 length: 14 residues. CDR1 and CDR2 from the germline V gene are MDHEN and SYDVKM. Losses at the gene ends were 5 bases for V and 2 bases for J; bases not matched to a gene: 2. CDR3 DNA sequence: TGTGCCAGCAGTACGGACAGGGGGAACTATGGCTACACCTTC. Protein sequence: CASSTDRGNYGYTF.

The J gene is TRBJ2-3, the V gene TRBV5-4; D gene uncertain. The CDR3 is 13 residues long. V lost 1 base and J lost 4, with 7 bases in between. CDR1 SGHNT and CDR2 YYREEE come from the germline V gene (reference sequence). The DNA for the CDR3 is TGTGCCAGCAGCTTGTCGAGCCCAGATACGCAGTATTTT. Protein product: CASSLSSPDTQYF.

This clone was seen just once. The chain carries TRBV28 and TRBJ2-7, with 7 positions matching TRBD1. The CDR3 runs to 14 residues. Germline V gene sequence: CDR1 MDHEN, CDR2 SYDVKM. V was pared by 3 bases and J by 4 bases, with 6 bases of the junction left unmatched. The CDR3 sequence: CASSFPGTVYEQYF. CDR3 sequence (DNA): TGTGCCAGCAGTTTCCCCGGGACAGTTTACGAGCAGTACTTC. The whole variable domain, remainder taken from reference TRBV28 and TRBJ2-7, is DVKVTQSSRYLVKRTGEKVFLECVQDMDHENMFWYRQDPGLGLRLIYFSYDVKMKEKGDIPEGYSVSREKKERFSLILESASTNQTSMYLCASSFPGTVYEQYFGPGTRLTVT.

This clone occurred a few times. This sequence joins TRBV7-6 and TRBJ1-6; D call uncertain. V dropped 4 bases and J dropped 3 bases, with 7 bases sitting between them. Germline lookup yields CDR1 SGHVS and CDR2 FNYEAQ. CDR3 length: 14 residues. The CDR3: CASSSGSYNSPLHF. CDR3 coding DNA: TGTGCCAGCAGCTCGGGCAGCTATAATTCACCCCTCCACTTT.

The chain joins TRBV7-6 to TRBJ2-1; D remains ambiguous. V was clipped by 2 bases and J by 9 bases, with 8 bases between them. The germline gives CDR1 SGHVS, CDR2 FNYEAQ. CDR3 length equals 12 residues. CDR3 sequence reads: CASSLFLSEQFF. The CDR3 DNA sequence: TGTGCCAGCAGCTTATTCCTTAGTGAGCAGTTCTTC.

Here the CDR3 reads CASSPSGGGGKETQYF. DNA of the CDR3: TGTGCCAGCAGCCCTAGCGGGGGGGGTGGAAAAGAGACCCAGTACTTC. V and J are TRBV9 and TRBJ2-5; 12 bases are a match to TRBD2. CDR1 and CDR2 (germline): SGDLS, YYNGEE. The CDR3 consists of 16 residues. Trimming removed 4 bases from V and 3 bases from J; junction bases left unmatched: 7.

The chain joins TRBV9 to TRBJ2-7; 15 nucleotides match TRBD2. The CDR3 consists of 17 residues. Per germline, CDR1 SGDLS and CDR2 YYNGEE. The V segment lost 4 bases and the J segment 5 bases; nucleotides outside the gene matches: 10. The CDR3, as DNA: TGTGCCAGCAGCAGTGGGACTAGCGGGGGGCGCCATCACGAGCAGTACTTC. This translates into CASSSGTSGGRHHEQYF. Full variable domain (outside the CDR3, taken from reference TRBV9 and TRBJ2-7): DSGVTQTPKHLITATGQRVTLRCSPRSGDLSVYWYQQSLDQGLQFLIQYYNGEERAKGNILERFSAQQFPDLHSELNLSSLELGDSALYFCASSSGTSGGRHHEQYFGPGTRLTVT.

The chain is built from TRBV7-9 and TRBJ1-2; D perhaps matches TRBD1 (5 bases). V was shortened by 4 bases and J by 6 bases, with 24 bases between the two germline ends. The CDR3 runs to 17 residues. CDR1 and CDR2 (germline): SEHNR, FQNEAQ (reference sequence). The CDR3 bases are TGTGCCAGCAGCTCCATCGGGGGATGGTGGGGATCTCATGGCTACACCTTC. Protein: CASSSIGGWWGSHGYTF.

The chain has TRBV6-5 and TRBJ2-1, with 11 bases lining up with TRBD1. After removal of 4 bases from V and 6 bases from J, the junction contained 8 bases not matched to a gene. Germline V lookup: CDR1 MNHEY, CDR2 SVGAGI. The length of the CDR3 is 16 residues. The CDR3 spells CASSWESGTGGNEQFF. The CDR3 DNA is TGTGCCAGCAGTTGGGAATCCGGGACAGGGGGCAATGAGCAGTTCTTC.

This CDR3 reads CASSLLGLNQPQHF. As DNA, the CDR3 is TGTGCCAGCAGTTTACTCGGTCTGAATCAGCCCCAGCATTTT. The rearrangement joins TRBV28 to TRBJ1-5, with unresolved D. The V gene's germline CDR1 is MDHEN and CDR2 SYDVKM. The CDR3 is made up of 14 amino acids. V was shortened by 2 bases and J by 4 bases, with 9 bases between the two germline ends.

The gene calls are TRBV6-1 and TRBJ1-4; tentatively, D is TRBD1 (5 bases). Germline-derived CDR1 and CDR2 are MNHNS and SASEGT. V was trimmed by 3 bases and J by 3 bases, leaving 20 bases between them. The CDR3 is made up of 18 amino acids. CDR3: CASSEGMGGGEANEKLFF. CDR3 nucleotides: TGTGCCAGCAGTGAGGGAATGGGGGGAGGTGAAGCTAATGAAAAACTGTTTTTT.

CDR3 sequence: CASSYSETGGDGYTF. DNA of the CDR3: TGTGCCAGCAGTTATAGTGAGACGGGAGGGGATGGCTACACCTTC. This chain joins TRBV6-5 and TRBJ1-2; D might be TRBD1 (5 bases). Germline V gene data show CDR1 as MNHEY and CDR2 as SVGAGI. The CDR3 is 15 residues long. The V end was cut by 3 bases, the J end by 6 bases, with 17 bases between.

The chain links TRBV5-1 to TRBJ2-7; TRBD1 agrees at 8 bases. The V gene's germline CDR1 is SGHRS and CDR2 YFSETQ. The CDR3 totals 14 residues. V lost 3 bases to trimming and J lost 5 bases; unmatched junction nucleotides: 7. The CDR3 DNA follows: TGCGCCAGCAGCTGGTCGGACAGGGTTCACGAGCAGTACTTC. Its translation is CASSWSDRVHEQYF.